The 17 T cell receptor beta chains in this list originate from one sample, sequenced in a study of shared clonotypes between healthy human individuals. The method was immunoSEQ multiplex PCR; TCRdb's version includes in-frame clones alone and lacks a portion of them. This sample carries approximately 650,000 clones, less than 97% of them seen once, and the ten largest clones take around 0.097%. CD45RO negativity and positive selection for CCR7 defined naive CD8 cells, a population that excluded terminally differentiated effector memory CD45RA+ cells. The sequencing sample was made of naive CD8+ T cells sorted from blood. Source of these receptors: a woman aged 30 to 39 in good health.

The rearrangement links TRBV27 to TRBJ2-7; 7 bases are shared with TRBD2. V lost 8 bases and J lost 4; bases outside the gene matches: 11. Germline-derived CDR1 and CDR2 are MNHEY and SMNVEV (reference sequence). CDR3 length equals 14 residues. For the CDR3, the DNA is TGTGCCAGCCGGTTTGGGGGGGAAGTATACGAGCAGTACTTC. Translation gives CASRFGGEVYEQYF.

A note on this clone: This sample also contains other DNA sequences that code for the same CDR3. The chain is built from TRBV9 and TRBJ2-2; maybe TRBD2 (5 bases). The CDR3 consists of 15 residues. Trimming cost V 0 bases and J 4 bases, with 10 bases left between them. Germline CDR1 reads SGDLS; CDR2 reads YYNGEE. CDR3 sequence reads: CASSVEAGSTGELFF. The CDR3, as DNA: TGTGCCAGCAGCGTAGAGGCGGGTAGCACCGGGGAGCTGTTTTTT. The full variable domain, with the rest looked up from reference TRBV9 and TRBJ2-2, is DSGVTQTPKHLITATGQRVTLRCSPRSGDLSVYWYQQSLDQGLQFLIQYYNGEERAKGNILERFSAQQFPDLHSELNLSSLELGDSALYFCASSVEAGSTGELFFGEGSRLTVL.

The rearrangement joins TRBV5-4 to TRBJ2-1; 8 bases map to TRBD2. The CDR3 contains 16 residues. Germline V gene sequence: CDR1 SGHNT, CDR2 YYREEE (reference sequence). J lost 4 bases, V lost 0 bases, and 6 bases had no gene match. Here the CDR3 DNA reads TGTGCCAGCAGCTTGGTGCCGGGACTAGAGTACAATGAGCAGTTCTTC. Translated, it gives CASSLVPGLEYNEQFF.

The gene calls are TRBV27 and TRBJ2-1; 13 bases align to TRBD2. CDR3 length: 17 residues. Per the germline V gene, CDR1 is MNHEY and CDR2 is SMNVEV (reference sequence). The trim removed 5 bases at V and 9 bases at J, leaving 13 bases unmatched. CDR3: CASSLTHGLAGVGEQFF. The CDR3 region has the DNA TGTGCCAGCAGTCTAACCCACGGACTAGCGGGAGTTGGTGAGCAGTTCTTC.

This clone was observed once. The V call is TRBV5-8, the J call TRBJ1-2; TRBD1 might be the D (6 bases). Germline CDR1 reads SGHTS; CDR2 reads YDEGEE. CDR3 length equals 17 residues. Trimming took off 4 bases at V and 4 bases at J, with 23 bases between the two ends. The CDR3 nucleotides are TGTGCCAGCAGCCGGACAAAGACGGGACATCGTCTCTATGGCTACACCTTC. Protein product: CASSRTKTGHRLYGYTF. The whole variable domain, remainder taken from reference TRBV5-8 and TRBJ1-2, is EAGVTQSPTHLIKTRGQQATLRCSPISGHTSVYWYQQALGLGLQFLLWYDEGEERNRGNFPPRFSGRQFPNYSSELNVNALELEDSALYLCASSRTKTGHRLYGYTFGSGTRLTVV.

This clone was counted a single time. The chain links TRBV27 to TRBJ2-7; D gene unclear. The CDR3 loop spans 14 amino acids. Looked up from germline, CDR1 is MNHEY and CDR2 is SMNVEV (reference sequence). Trimming pared 5 bases from V and 2 bases from J, leaving 13 bases between. The CDR3 region is CASSPDLGTYEQYF. CDR3 nucleotides: TGTGCCAGCAGTCCCGATTTAGGTACCTACGAGCAGTACTTC.

Only a few counts were recorded for this clone. V gene TRBV5-4 combines with J gene TRBJ1-1, with D possibly matching TRBD1 (5 bases). Germline CDR1 SGHNT, CDR2 YYREEE (reference sequence). The CDR3 has 12 amino acids. The V and J ends lost 3 bases and 5 bases respectively, with 8 bases between them. CDR3 sequence: CASSWGITEAFF. The CDR3 region has the DNA TGTGCCAGCAGCTGGGGGATAACTGAAGCTTTCTTT.

V and J are TRBV12-5 and TRBJ1-4; perhaps TRBD1 as D (5 bases). V lost 0 bases, J lost 0 bases, and 14 bases lay in between. Per germline, CDR1 LGHNT and CDR2 FRNRAP. The CDR3 has 18 amino acids. The CDR3 protein is CASGLVNGGAATNEKLFF. The CDR3, as DNA: TGTGCTAGTGGTTTGGTAAACGGGGGAGCCGCAACTAATGAAAAACTGTTTTTT.

The chain recombines TRBV11-3 with TRBJ2-7, with D perhaps TRBD1 or TRBD2 (5 bases each). This CDR3 contains 13 residues. V dropped 2 bases and J dropped 5 bases, with 10 bases sitting between them. CDR1 is SGHNT, CDR2 YENEEA, per germline. This CDR3 is CASSLRGVDEQYF. The CDR3 DNA follows: TGTGCCAGCAGCTTAAGAGGGGTGGACGAGCAGTACTTC.

The chain links TRBV7-9 to TRBJ2-1; D not resolved. V was pared by 0 bases and J by 9 bases, with 6 bases between. This CDR3 contains 12 residues. From germline, CDR1 is SEHNR and CDR2 FQNEAQ (reference sequence). The CDR3 reads CASSLAPGEQFF. CDR3 DNA: TGTGCCAGCAGCTTAGCGCCGGGTGAGCAGTTCTTC.

The rearrangement joins TRBV30 to TRBJ2-1, with D maybe TRBD2 (6 bases). Looked up from germline, CDR1 is GTSNPN and CDR2 is SVGIG (reference sequence). V shed 2 bases and J shed 0 bases, with 14 bases lying between them. The CDR3 has 16 residues. CDR3 sequence reads: CAWSHTSYSSYNEQFF. CDR3 DNA: TGTGCCTGGAGTCACACTAGCTATAGCTCCTACAATGAGCAGTTCTTC.

The chain carries TRBV10-1 and TRBJ2-7, with D possibly TRBD1 on 6 matching bases. CDR1 and CDR2 (germline): WNHNN, SYGVQD (reference sequence). The CDR3 is made up of 13 amino acids. Trimming shortened V by 0 bases and J by 5 bases, and 8 bases separated the two germline ends. The CDR3 sequence is CASSESGHNEQYF. The CDR3 nucleotides are TGCGCCAGCAGTGAGTCGGGACACAACGAGCAGTACTTC.

This rearrangement joins TRBV28 to TRBJ2-2; tentatively, D is TRBD2 (5 bases). The CDR3 covers 15 residues. Trimming took 3 bases from V and 0 from J, leaving 8 bases between them. Germline V lookup: CDR1 MDHEN, CDR2 SYDVKM. CDR3 amino acids: CASSFGLTNTGELFF. The CDR3 nucleotides read TGTGCCAGCAGTTTTGGACTGACGAACACCGGGGAGCTGTTTTTT.

A note on this clone: The junction does not match germline at one end; this may be a read error. The chain carries TRBV4-2 and TRBJ2-7, with 8 positions matching TRBD2. In germline, CDR1 is LGHNA, CDR2 YNFKEQ. The CDR3 is 15 amino acids. CDR3 sequence reads: CASSQASGSSYEQYF. The CDR3 bases are TGTGCCAGCAGTCAAGCGAGCGGGAGCTCCTACGAGCAGTACTTC.

The chain uses TRBV7-3 and TRBJ2-5; 10 bases line up with TRBD1. Trimming removed 5 bases from V and 2 bases from J; junction bases left unmatched: 5. The CDR3 consists of 15 residues. Germline-derived CDR1 and CDR2 are SGHTA and FQGTGA. CDR3 protein: CASSMTGGPQETQYF. Written as DNA, the CDR3 is TGTGCCAGCAGCATGACAGGGGGCCCTCAAGAGACCCAGTACTTC.

The V gene is TRBV11-1, the J gene TRBJ2-5; unclear D gene. The CDR3 length is 13 residues. Trimming removed 2 bases from V and 8 bases from J, with 12 bases in between. CDR1 is SGHAT and CDR2 is FQDESV in the germline V gene (reference sequence). The CDR3 loop is CASSLSPAPTQYF. The CDR3 DNA reads as TGTGCCAGCAGCTTAAGCCCCGCCCCAACCCAGTACTTC.

This chain connects TRBV6-1 to TRBJ1-3; D might be TRBD1 (6 bases). The CDR3 has 15 amino acids. CDR1 is MNHNS, CDR2 SASEGT, per germline. V was trimmed by 7 bases and J by 0 bases, leaving 13 bases between them. This CDR3 reads CASNDRLFSGNTIYF. CDR3 bases: TGTGCCAGCAATGACAGGCTTTTCTCTGGAAACACCATATATTTT.